These 5 T cell receptor beta chains came from one sample sequenced in a study of T-cell memory formation after mild COVID-19. A single record per CDR3 protein comes from TCRdb applying MiXCR to the 5' RACE reads. The sample contains roughly 600,000 distinct CDR3 sequences, over 15% of which appear only once. Sequenced sample: PBMCs or a T cell subset sorted from them (not recorded which). These receptors were collected from an adult woman who had mild COVID-19 (a few samples of this study predate the infection). Cell type and time point are not known.

Many counts were recorded for this clonotype. The genes are TRBV20-1 and TRBJ1-1; D remains unclear. The length of the CDR3 is 12 residues. From germline, CDR1 is DFQATT and CDR2 SNEGSKA (reference sequence). V shed 5 bases and J shed 0 bases, with 7 bases lying between them. DNA of the CDR3: TGCAGTGCTCAACTTATGAACACTGAAGCTTTCTTT. Its protein product is CSAQLMNTEAFF.

This clonotype was detected a few times. This chain uses TRBV12-3 or TRBV12-4 with TRBJ1-2; D not resolved. Trimming took 1 base from V and 8 from J, leaving 8 bases between them. This CDR3 comprises 12 residues. The CDR3 sequence: CASSLVFSGYTF. Here the CDR3 DNA reads TGTGCCAGCAGTTTAGTTTTCTCCGGCTACACCTTC.

The chain carries TRBV3-1 and TRBJ2-1, with 11 bases matching TRBD2. The germline gives CDR1 LGHDT, CDR2 YNNKEL (reference sequence). The CDR3 contains 17 residues. J was trimmed by 5 bases and V by 4 bases; bases with no gene match: 10. CDR3 nucleotide sequence: TGTGCCAGCAGCCGGGTGCTTCTAGCGGGGGGTAACAATGAGCAGTTCTTC. This codes for CASSRVLLAGGNNEQFF.

This clonotype was seen repeatedly, ten times or more. This rearrangement joins TRBV9 to TRBJ2-7; D is possibly TRBD1 or TRBD2 (6 bases each). Looked up from germline, CDR1 is SGDLS and CDR2 is YYNGEE. The CDR3 has 16 amino acids. Trimming cost V 0 bases and J 1 base, with 14 bases left between them. CDR3 loop: CASSVDGGEGSYEQYF. CDR3 nucleotide sequence: TGTGCCAGCAGCGTAGACGGGGGCGAGGGTTCCTACGAGCAGTACTTC.

Written as DNA, the CDR3 is TGTGCCAGCAGTCGACAGGGGGACAATCAGCCCCAGCATTTT. Protein: CASSRQGDNQPQHF. The J gene is TRBJ1-5, the V gene TRBV7-9; TRBD1 matches 9 bases. V was pared by 6 bases and J by 3 bases, with 3 bases of the junction left unmatched. The CDR3 extends over 14 amino acids. Germline lookup yields CDR1 SEHNR and CDR2 FQNEAQ (reference sequence).